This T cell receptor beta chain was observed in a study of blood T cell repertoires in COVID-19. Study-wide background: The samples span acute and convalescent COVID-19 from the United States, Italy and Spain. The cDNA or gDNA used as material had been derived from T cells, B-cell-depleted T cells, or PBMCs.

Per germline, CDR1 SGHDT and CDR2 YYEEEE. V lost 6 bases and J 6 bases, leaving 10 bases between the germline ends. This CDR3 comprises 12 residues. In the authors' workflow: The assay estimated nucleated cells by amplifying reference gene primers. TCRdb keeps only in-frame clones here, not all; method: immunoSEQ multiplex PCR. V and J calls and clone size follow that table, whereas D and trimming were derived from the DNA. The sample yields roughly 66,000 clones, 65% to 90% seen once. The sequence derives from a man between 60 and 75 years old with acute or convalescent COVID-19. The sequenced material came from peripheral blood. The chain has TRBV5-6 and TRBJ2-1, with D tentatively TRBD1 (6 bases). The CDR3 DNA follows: TGTGCCAGCATCCTACAGGGCAATGAGCAGTTCTTC. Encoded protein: CASILQGNEQFF.